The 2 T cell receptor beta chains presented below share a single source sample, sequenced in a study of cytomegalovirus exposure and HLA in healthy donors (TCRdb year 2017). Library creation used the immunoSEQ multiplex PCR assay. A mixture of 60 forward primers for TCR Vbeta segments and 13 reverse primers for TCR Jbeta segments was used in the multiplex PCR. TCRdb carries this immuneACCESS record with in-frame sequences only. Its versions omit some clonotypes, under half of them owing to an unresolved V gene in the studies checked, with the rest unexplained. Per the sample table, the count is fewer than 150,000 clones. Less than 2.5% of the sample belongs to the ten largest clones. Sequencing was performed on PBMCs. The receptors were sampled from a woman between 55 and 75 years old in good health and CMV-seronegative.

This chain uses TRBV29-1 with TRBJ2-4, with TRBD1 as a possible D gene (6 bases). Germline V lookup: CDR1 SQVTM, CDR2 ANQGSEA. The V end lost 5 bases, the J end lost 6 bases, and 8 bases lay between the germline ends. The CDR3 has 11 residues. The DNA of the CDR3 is TGCAGCGTTACAGGGAGAAACATTCAGTACTTC. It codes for CSVTGRNIQYF.

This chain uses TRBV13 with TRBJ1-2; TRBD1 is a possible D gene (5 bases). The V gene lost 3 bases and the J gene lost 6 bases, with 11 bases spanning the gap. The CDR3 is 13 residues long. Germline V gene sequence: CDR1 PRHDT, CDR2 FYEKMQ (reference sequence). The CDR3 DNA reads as TGTGCCAGCAGCTTGTCCAGGGTGCATGGCTACACCTTC. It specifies CASSLSRVHGYTF.